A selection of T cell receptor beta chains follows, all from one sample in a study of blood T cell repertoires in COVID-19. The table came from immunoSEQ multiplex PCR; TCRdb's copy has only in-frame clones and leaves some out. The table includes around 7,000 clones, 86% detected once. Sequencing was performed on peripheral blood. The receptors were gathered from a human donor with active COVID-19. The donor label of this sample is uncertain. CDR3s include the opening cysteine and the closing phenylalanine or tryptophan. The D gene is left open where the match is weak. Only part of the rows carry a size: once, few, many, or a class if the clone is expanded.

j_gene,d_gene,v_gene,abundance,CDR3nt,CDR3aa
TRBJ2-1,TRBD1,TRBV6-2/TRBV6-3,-,TGTGCCAGCAGTTACAACCGATGGGGACAGGGCTCCTACAATGAGCAGTTCTTC,CASSYNRWGQGSYNEQFF
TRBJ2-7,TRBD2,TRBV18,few,TGTGCCAGCTCACCCGGGGGGATCTACGAGCAGTACTTC,CASSPGGIYEQYF
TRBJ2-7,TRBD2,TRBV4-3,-,TGCGCCAGCAGCCGCGCGGGGACTAGCGGGACCTACGAGCAGTACTTC,CASSRAGTSGTYEQYF
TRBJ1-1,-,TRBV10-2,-,TGCGCCAGCGATCGCGCGCCCCCCACTGAAGCTTTCTTT,CASDRAPPTEAFF
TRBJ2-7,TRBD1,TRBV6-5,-,TGTGCCAGCAGACGCTCGGGACAGGGTGTCCACGAGCAGTACTTC,CASRRSGQGVHEQYF
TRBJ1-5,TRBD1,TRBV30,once,TGTGCCTGGAGGCGTAAGACAGGGGGCATAGGGCAGCCCCAGCATTTT,CAWRRKTGGIGQPQHF
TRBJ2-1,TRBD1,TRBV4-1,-,TGCGCCAGCAGCCCCGGGACAGGGGGAGTTTTTGAGCGGTTCTTC,CASSPGTGGVFERFF
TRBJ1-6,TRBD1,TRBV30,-,TGTGCCTGGAGGCTCGGGACAGGGCGCTCACCCCTCCACTTT,CAWRLGTGRSPLHF
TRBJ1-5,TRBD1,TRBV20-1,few,TGCAGTGCTAGTTTCCAGGGGGCCAATCAGCCCCAGCATTTT,CSASFQGANQPQHF
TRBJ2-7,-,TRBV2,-,TGTGCCAGCAGTGAAAGCCCAGGGGCGGGCTACGAGCAGTACTTC,CASSESPGAGYEQYF
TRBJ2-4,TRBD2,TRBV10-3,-,TGTGCCATCAGTGCGGGGAACGGGGGGGCCTGGACCAAAAACATTCAGTACTTC,CAISAGNGGAWTKNIQYF
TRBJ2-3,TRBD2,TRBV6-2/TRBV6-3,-,TGTGCCAGCAGTTACACTAGCGGGGGGCCGGAAACAGATACGCAGTATTTT,CASSYTSGGPETDTQYF
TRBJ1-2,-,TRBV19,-,TGTGCCAGTAGTCCGCGACAGGCCCCTAACTATGGCTACACCTTC,CASSPRQAPNYGYTF
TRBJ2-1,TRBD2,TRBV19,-,TGTGCCAGTAGACGACTAGCGGGAGGGGATGAGCAGTTCTTC,CASRRLAGGDEQFF
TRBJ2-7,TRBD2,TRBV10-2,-,TGCGCCAGCGGCTTAGCGGGGGGGCCTGTCGAGCAGTACTTC,CASGLAGGPVEQYF
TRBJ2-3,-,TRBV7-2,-,TGTGCCAGCAGCCGTATCACAGATACGCAGTATTTT,CASSRITDTQYF
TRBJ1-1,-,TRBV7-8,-,TGTGCCAGCAGCTCCCAGGGGAGTTGGACTGAAGCTTTCTTT,CASSSQGSWTEAFF
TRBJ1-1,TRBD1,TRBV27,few,TGTGCCAGCAGTTCCGGGACAGACCCAAGGAACACTGAAGCTTTCTTT,CASSSGTDPRNTEAFF
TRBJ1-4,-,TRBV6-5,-,TGTGCCAGCAGTTACGGGTCAGGGGTTAGTGAAAAACTGTTTTTT,CASSYGSGVSEKLFF
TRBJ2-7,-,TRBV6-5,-,TGTGCCAGCAGTTACCGGACAGATTCCTACGAGCAGTACTTC,CASSYRTDSYEQYF
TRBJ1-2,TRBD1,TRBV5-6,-,TGTGCCAGCAGCCCGACAGGGAGGAACTATGGCTACACCTTC,CASSPTGRNYGYTF
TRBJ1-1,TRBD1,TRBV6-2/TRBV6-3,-,TGTGCCAGCAGTGACAGGGGCGGGAACACTGAAGCTTTCTTT,CASSDRGGNTEAFF
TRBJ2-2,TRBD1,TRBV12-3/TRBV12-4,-,TGTGCCAGTAAGGACAGGCCGTCCGGGGAGCTGTTTTTT,CASKDRPSGELFF
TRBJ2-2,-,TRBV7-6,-,TGTGCCAGCAGCTTAGGGGTACAGGGCCCAGCCGGGGAGCTGTTTTTT,CASSLGVQGPAGELFF
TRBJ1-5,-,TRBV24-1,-,TGTGCCACCAGTGACGGTGATCAGCCCCAGCATTTT,CATSDGDQPQHF
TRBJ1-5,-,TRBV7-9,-,TGTGCCAGCAGCTTGCAAATCGAGGGGGCCCAGCATTTT,CASSLQIEGAQHF
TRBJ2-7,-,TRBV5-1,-,TGCGCCAGCACGGGGCAGGGGAACTCCTACGAGCAGTACTTC,CASTGQGNSYEQYF
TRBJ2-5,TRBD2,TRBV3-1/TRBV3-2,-,TGTGCCAGCAGCCAGGACGTTCGACTAGCGGGAGAAGAGACCCAGTACTTC,CASSQDVRLAGEETQYF
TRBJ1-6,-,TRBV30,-,TGTGCCTGGAGTGGGGACATTGGATCACCCCTCCACTTT,CAWSGDIGSPLHF
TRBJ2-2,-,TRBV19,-,TGTGCCAGCCACCGGACAGAGAACACCGGGGAGCTGTTTTTT,CASHRTENTGELFF
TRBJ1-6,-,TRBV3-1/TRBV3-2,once,TGTGCCAGCAGCCAAGATACCGGGACACCAAAACTAGCCCTCCACTTT,CASSQDTGTPKLALHF
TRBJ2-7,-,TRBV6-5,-,TGTGCCAGCAGTTACCTCCAGCGGCACTACGAGCAGTACTTC,CASSYLQRHYEQYF
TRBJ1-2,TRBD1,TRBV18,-,TGTGCCAGCTCTCAAGGACAGGGGGTCTATGGCTACACCTTC,CASSQGQGVYGYTF
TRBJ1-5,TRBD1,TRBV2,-,TGTGCCAGCGGGGACAGGGGATTTCAGCCCCAGCATTTT,CASGDRGFQPQHF
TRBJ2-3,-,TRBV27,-,TGTGCCAGCAGTCCCTACGGCACAGATACGCAGTATTTT,CASSPYGTDTQYF
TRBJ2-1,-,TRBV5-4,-,TGTGCCAGCAGCTTACCCGGACAGCGGAGCTCCTACAATGAGCAGTTCTTC,CASSLPGQRSSYNEQFF
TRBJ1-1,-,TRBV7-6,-,TGTGCCAGCAGCCCACACCAACAGGGTCTCGAAGCTTTCTTT,CASSPHQQGLEAFF
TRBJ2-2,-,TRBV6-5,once,TGTGCCAGCAATCGGAACTTCCGAGGGATCGGGGAGCTGTTTTTT,CASNRNFRGIGELFF
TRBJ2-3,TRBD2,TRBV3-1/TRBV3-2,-,TGTGCCAGCAGCCAAGATGGGCCTAGCGGGGGGCTCCACGATACGCAGTATTTT,CASSQDGPSGGLHDTQYF
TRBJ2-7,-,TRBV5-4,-,TGTGCCAGCAGCTCCGGGGGGCTCTCCTACGAGCAGTACTTC,CASSSGGLSYEQYF
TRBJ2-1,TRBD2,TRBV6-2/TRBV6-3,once,TGTGCCAGCAGCCCAGCGGGGGTCAATGAGCAGTTCTTC,CASSPAGVNEQFF